The 17 T cell receptor beta chains listed next were all sequenced from one sample in a study of PD-1 and CTLA-4 blockade in melanoma (dated by TCRdb to about 2021). Receptors were amplified or captured by the immunoSEQ multiplex PCR assay. This is the immuneACCESS table as TCRdb keeps it, with only in-frame sequences that have V and J called. A part of the clones is gone; compared with another copy, unresolved V genes explain less than half, and the rest is unexplained. This sample comprises about 32,000 clones, roughly 90% of them detected only once. Around 6.7% of the sample goes to the ten largest clones. This specimen consisted of CD8+ T cells from peripheral blood, obtained from a patient given anti-PD-1 treatment. These receptors came from a human donor with melanoma.

Concerning this clone: At one of its ends the junction is not consistent with the germline gene, which may arise from a read error. The chain carries TRBV7-9 and TRBJ1-4; the D is unclear. The CDR3 extends over 13 amino acids. Germline V lookup: CDR1 SEHNR, CDR2 FQNEAQ (reference sequence). This chain's CDR3 is CASSLVKNEKLFF. In nucleotides, the CDR3 is TGTGCCAGCAGTTTAGTCAAAAATGAAAAACTGTTTTTT.

The J gene is TRBJ2-1, the V gene TRBV27; unclear D gene. The CDR3 has 11 residues. Germline CDR1 and CDR2: MNHEY and SMNVEV (reference sequence). Trimming pared 2 bases from V and 9 bases from J, leaving 5 bases between. The CDR3: CASSLAGEQFF. Written as DNA, the CDR3 is TGTGCCAGCAGTTTAGCCGGTGAGCAGTTCTTC.

This clone was seen more than once but under ten times. V usage is TRBV7-8 and J usage is TRBJ2-3; D might be TRBD1 (6 bases). This CDR3 is 14 amino acids long. The V and J ends lost 3 bases and 4 bases respectively, with 11 bases between them. From germline, CDR1 is SGHVS and CDR2 FQNEAQ. The CDR3 bases are TGTGCCAGCAGCTTGCGGCAGGGGCCAGATACGCAGTATTTT. This codes for CASSLRQGPDTQYF.

The V call is TRBV9, the J call TRBJ2-4; D may be TRBD1 (5 bases). CDR3 length: 14 amino acids. Trimming shortened V by 3 bases and J by 2 bases, and 9 bases separated the two germline ends. Germline V gene sequence: CDR1 SGDLS, CDR2 YYNGEE. The CDR3 sequence is CASSEGSSKNIQYF. CDR3 coding DNA: TGTGCCAGCAGCGAGGGGTCTTCCAAAAACATTCAGTACTTC. Variable domain in full (rest from reference TRBV9 and TRBJ2-4): DSGVTQTPKHLITATGQRVTLRCSPRSGDLSVYWYQQSLDQGLQFLIQYYNGEERAKGNILERFSAQQFPDLHSELNLSSLELGDSALYFCASSEGSSKNIQYFGAGTRLSVL.

This clone was counted a single time. This sequence joins TRBV5-1 and TRBJ1-1, with 8 bases lining up with TRBD1. The CDR3 is 19 residues long. Looked up from germline, CDR1 is SGHRS and CDR2 is YFSETQ. V lost 2 bases, J lost 7 bases, and 22 bases stayed unmatched. This CDR3 reads CASSFSPRTGLTGTREAFF. Here the CDR3 DNA reads TGCGCCAGCAGCTTTTCGCCAAGGACAGGGCTCACCGGTACACGTGAAGCTTTCTTT.

The rearrangement uses TRBV9 and TRBJ2-5; 12 bases are a match to TRBD2. V trimming: 0 bases; J trimming: 1 base; junction bases outside the gene matches: 7. The CDR3 loop spans 18 amino acids. From germline, CDR1 is SGDLS and CDR2 YYNGEE. CDR3 region: CASSVDPSGGAIQETQYF. CDR3 DNA sequence: TGTGCCAGCAGCGTAGATCCTAGCGGGGGGGCCATCCAAGAGACCCAGTACTTC.

This chain joins TRBV7-8 and TRBJ2-7; D not resolved. The CDR3 is 15 amino acids. Trimming pared 0 bases from V and 0 bases from J, leaving 9 bases between. Germline CDR1 reads SGHVS; CDR2 reads FQNEAQ. In DNA, the CDR3 is TGTGCCAGCAGCTTAGCCCCCGCCAGCTCCTACGAGCAGTACTTC. It is translated as CASSLAPASSYEQYF. Based on the CDR3 plus reference TRBV7-8 and TRBJ2-7, the full variable domain is GAGVSQSPRYKVAKRGQDVALRCDPISGHVSLFWYQQALGQGPEFLTYFQNEAQLDKSGLPSDRFFAERPEGSVSTLKIQRTQQEDSAVYLCASSLAPASSYEQYFGPGTRLTVT.

The gene calls are TRBV27 and TRBJ2-5; D gene uncertain. Looked up from germline, CDR1 is MNHEY and CDR2 is SMNVEV (reference sequence). Trimming pared 0 bases from V and 5 bases from J, leaving 4 bases between. The CDR3 covers 12 residues. The CDR3 DNA sequence: TGTGCCAGCAGTTTATCTGGGGAGACCCAGTACTTC. Its translation: CASSLSGETQYF.

The genes are TRBV24-1 and TRBJ2-7; TRBD1 matches at 11 bases. CDR1 and CDR2 from the germline V gene are KGHDR and SFDVKD. This CDR3 comprises 14 residues. V trimming: 7 bases; J trimming: 6 bases; junction bases outside the gene matches: 7. The DNA of the CDR3 is TGTGCCACCAGCCGCGGGACAGGGGGACCCGAGCAGTACTTC. It translates to CATSRGTGGPEQYF.

The gene calls are TRBV5-5 and TRBJ1-5; D is uncertain. CDR3 size: 13 residues. Germline CDR1 and CDR2: SGHKS and YYEKEE (reference sequence). The V end lost 4 bases, the J end lost 4 bases, and 9 bases lay between the germline ends. The CDR3 sequence is CASSRIVNQPQHF. CDR3 coding DNA: TGTGCCAGCAGCCGCATAGTGAATCAGCCCCAGCATTTT.

This clone is a singleton in its sample. The chain carries TRBV11-2 and TRBJ2-7; 9 bases map to TRBD1. The germline V gene encodes CDR1 SGHAT and CDR2 FQNNGV. The CDR3 runs to 18 residues. J was trimmed by 2 bases and V by 0 bases; bases with no gene match: 11. The CDR3 DNA reads as TGTGCCAGCAGCTTAGACTTGGGGGGGGACAGGGCTACCTACGAGCAGTACTTC. As protein: CASSLDLGGDRATYEQYF.

The gene calls are TRBV7-9 and TRBJ1-4; D is ambiguous. Germline V gives CDR1 SEHNR, CDR2 FQNEAQ (reference sequence). Trimming left V 2 bases short and J 7 bases short, with 14 bases between. The CDR3 is 15 residues long. The CDR3 nucleotides read TGTGCCAGCAGCTTAAAACAGATAGGATTTGAAAAACTGTTTTTT. Amino acid sequence: CASSLKQIGFEKLFF.

This clone was counted once. The gene calls are TRBV5-1 and TRBJ1-1; D is ambiguous. Per germline, CDR1 SGHRS and CDR2 YFSETQ. With 5 bases removed from V and 1 base from J, the gap between germline ends came to 15 bases. There are 15 residues in the CDR3. The CDR3 DNA sequence: TGCGCCAGCAGTTCTCCAGGTCAGCAGAACACTGAAGCTTTCTTT. This codes for CASSSPGQQNTEAFF.

This clone was recorded once. The chain is built from TRBV6-1 and TRBJ2-7; unclear D gene. The CDR3 has 14 amino acids. V gave up 3 bases and J gave up 5 bases, with 14 bases separating them. In germline, CDR1 is MNHNS, CDR2 SASEGT. The CDR3 is CASSDVGLVDEQYF. DNA of the CDR3: TGTGCCAGCAGTGATGTAGGGCTGGTCGACGAGCAGTACTTC.

The chain links TRBV3-1 (or the pseudogene TRBV3-2) to TRBJ2-5; 11 nucleotides agree with TRBD2. Per the germline V gene, CDR1 is LGHDT and CDR2 is YNNKEL (reference sequence). The CDR3 length is 17 residues. V was pared by 0 bases and J by 5 bases, with 8 bases of the junction left unmatched. The chain's CDR3 is CASSQDWDVAGGETQYF. CDR3 nucleotide sequence: TGTGCCAGCAGCCAAGATTGGGACGTAGCGGGGGGGGAGACCCAGTACTTC.

The chain joins TRBV6-1 to TRBJ2-7, with unresolved D. CDR3 length equals 15 residues. Germline values: CDR1 MNHNS, CDR2 SASEGT. The V gene lost 1 base and the J gene lost 2 bases, with 12 bases spanning the gap. CDR3 DNA sequence: TGTGCCAGCAGTGAAGAGAGTGACCACGCCTACGAGCAGTACTTC. Its protein product is CASSEESDHAYEQYF.

The V call is TRBV27, the J call TRBJ2-5; TRBD2 is a possible D gene (5 bases). The V gene's germline CDR1 is MNHEY and CDR2 SMNVEV (reference sequence). V lost 3 bases, J lost 7 bases, and 6 bases lay in between. This CDR3 spans 11 amino acids. The CDR3 is CASSFAGTQYF. Written as DNA, the CDR3 is TGTGCCAGCAGTTTTGCGGGGACCCAGTACTTC.